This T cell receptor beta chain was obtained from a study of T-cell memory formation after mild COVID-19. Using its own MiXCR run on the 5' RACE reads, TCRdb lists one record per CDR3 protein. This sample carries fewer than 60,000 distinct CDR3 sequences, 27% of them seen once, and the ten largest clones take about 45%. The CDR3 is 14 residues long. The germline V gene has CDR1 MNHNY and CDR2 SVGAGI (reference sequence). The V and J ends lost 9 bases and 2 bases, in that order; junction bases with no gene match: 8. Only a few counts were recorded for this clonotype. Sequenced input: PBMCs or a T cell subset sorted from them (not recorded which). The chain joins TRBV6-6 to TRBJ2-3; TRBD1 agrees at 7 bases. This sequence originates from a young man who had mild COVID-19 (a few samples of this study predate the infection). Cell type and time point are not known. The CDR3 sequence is CASRQGFITDTQYF. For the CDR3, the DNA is TGTGCCAGTCGACAGGGATTCATCACAGATACGCAGTATTTT.